These 4 T cell receptor beta chains were sequenced from one sample in a study of T cells after yellow fever vaccination. TCRdb itself ran the 5' RACE reads through MiXCR, one entry per CDR3 protein. Among 200,000 to 250,000 distinct CDR3 sequences, less than 3.5% were seen once, and the ten largest hold 3.2%. Specimen: CD4+ T cells sorted from PBMCs, collected 10 days after the yellow fever booster vaccination. All receptors derive from a man younger than 35 who received the YFV17D yellow fever vaccine.

V usage is TRBV7-2 and J usage is TRBJ2-5; D remains ambiguous. The CDR3 covers 12 residues. Germline assignment: CDR1 SGHTA and CDR2 FQGNSA. Trimming stripped 7 bases from V and 2 bases from J, with 8 bases between. The CDR3 nucleotides are TGTGCCAGCACCGGCTCACAAGAGACCCAGTACTTC. Translating it yields CASTGSQETQYF.

This clonotype was recorded many times. This chain links TRBV24-1 with TRBJ2-1; D gene uncertain. Trimming took 0 bases from V and 5 from J, leaving 4 bases between them. CDR1 is KGHDR, CDR2 SFDVKD, per germline. The CDR3 is made up of 13 amino acids. CDR3 in amino acids: CATSDLLDNEQFF. In nucleotides, the CDR3 is TGTGCCACCAGTGATTTGCTGGACAATGAGCAGTTCTTC.

This clonotype was counted ten times or more. Germline is not matched at one junction end, which may reflect a read error. The chain has TRBV29-1 and TRBJ2-5; D might be TRBD1 (5 bases). CDR1 and CDR2 (germline): SQVTM, ANQGSEA. The CDR3 loop spans 13 amino acids. In DNA, the CDR3 is TGCAGCGGTGAAGGGGCAGGGCAAGAGACCCAGTACTTC. It translates to CSGEGAGQETQYF.

This clonotype was counted ten times or more. CDR3 DNA: TGTGCCAGCAGCTTGAACCGCTACTACCAAGAGACCCAGTACTTC. Its protein product is CASSLNRYYQETQYF. This chain connects TRBV7-2 to TRBJ2-5, with D uncertain. The germline gives CDR1 SGHTA, CDR2 FQGNSA. The CDR3 covers 15 residues. V lost 3 bases and J lost 0, with 11 bases in between. The whole variable domain, filled in from reference TRBV7-2 and TRBJ2-5, reads GAGVSQSPSNKVTEKGKDVELRCDPISGHTALYWYRQSLGQGLEFLIYFQGNSAPDKSGLPSDRFSAERTGGSVSTLTIQRTQQEDSAVYLCASSLNRYYQETQYFGPGTRLLVL.